These T cell receptor beta chains were read from a single sample in a study of STAT5B mutations in CD4+ large granular lymphocyte leukemia. TCRdb's table, derived via immunoSEQ multiplex PCR, lists solely in-frame clones and lacks some. The sample comprises about 3,700 clones, approximately 85% of which are singletons, and around 2% rests with the top ten. Sequencing was carried out using CD4+ T cells from blood buffy coats. Every receptor here comes from a human donor in good health. CDR3s include the opening cysteine and the closing phenylalanine or tryptophan. A D gene is named only where the DNA matches it firmly. Not all rows give a size; the values are once, few, many and, for expanded clones, a class.

clone_size,v_call,j_call,d_call,cdr3_nt,cdr3_aa
-,TRBV18,TRBJ2-7,-,TGTGCCAGCTCACCACCGGAAGAGTCCTACGAGCAGTACTTC,CASSPPEESYEQYF
-,TRBV9,TRBJ2-3,TRBD2,TGTGCCAGCAGCGTAGAGGGACTAGCGTACGGCACAGATACGCAGTATTTT,CASSVEGLAYGTDTQYF
-,TRBV30,TRBJ1-1,-,TGTGCCTGGAGTGTAGATGGATACACTGAAGCTTTCTTT,CAWSVDGYTEAFF
-,TRBV6-4,TRBJ2-1,-,TGTGCCAGCAGTGACCCCGGGGTGTACAATGAGCAGTTCTTC,CASSDPGVYNEQFF
-,TRBV5-5,TRBJ2-1,TRBD2,TGTGCCAGCAGCGCGGCGGGGGGGCTGAATGAGCAGTTCTTC,CASSAAGGLNEQFF
few,TRBV19,TRBJ2-2,-,TGTGCCAGTAGTCTAGTCAGCACCGGGGAGCTGTTTTTT,CASSLVSTGELFF
-,TRBV28,TRBJ2-5,-,TGTGCCAGCAGTTTATCCGGGGGGCCTCATATCCAAGAGACCCAGTACTTC,CASSLSGGPHIQETQYF
-,TRBV12-5,TRBJ2-7,-,TGTGCTAGTGGTTTGGACAGGGAGGACGAGCAGTACTTC,CASGLDREDEQYF
-,TRBV2,TRBJ2-1,TRBD2,TGTGCCAGCGGGGGACTAGCGGGAGGAGTATACGGAAATGAGCAGTTCTTC,CASGGLAGGVYGNEQFF
-,TRBV7-9,TRBJ2-7,-,TGTGCCAGCAGCTTAGGAGCGGCGGGTGTGTCGTACGAGCAGTACTTC,CASSLGAAGVSYEQYF
-,TRBV29-1,TRBJ2-1,TRBD2,TGCAGCGGAAGCGGGATAACGTCCTACAATGAGCAGTTCTTC,CSGSGITSYNEQFF
-,TRBV30,TRBJ2-3,TRBD2,TGTGCCTGGGGCCCCACTAGCGCTTACCCAGATACGCAGTATTTT,CAWGPTSAYPDTQYF
few,TRBV28,TRBJ2-3,-,TGTGCCAGCAGGCCTCCCCCGGGGAGGGGGCTTATAGATACGCAGTATTTT,CASRPPPGRGLIDTQYF
-,TRBV11-2,TRBJ1-2,TRBD1,TGTGCCAGCAGCTCCCGGGACAGCTTTCTTAGTGGCTACACCTTC,CASSSRDSFLSGYTF
-,TRBV7-6,TRBJ2-3,TRBD1,TGTGCCAGCAGCCCGGACAGGGGTAGCACAGATACGCAGTATTTT,CASSPDRGSTDTQYF
-,TRBV30,TRBJ2-2,-,TGTGCCTGGAGGGTGGTGAACACCGGGGAGCTGTTTTTT,CAWRVVNTGELFF
-,TRBV10-2,TRBJ2-1,-,TGCGCCAGCAGTGAGACAGGGGAGCAGTTCTTC,CASSETGEQFF
-,TRBV9,TRBJ2-3,TRBD2,TGTGCCAGCAGCTTCCTAGCGGGACAAGCAGATACGCAGTATTTT,CASSFLAGQADTQYF
-,TRBV27,TRBJ1-3,-,TGTGCCAGCAGTTTAAAGGGAGGAGACACCATATATTTT,CASSLKGGDTIYF
-,TRBV11-2,TRBJ1-1,-,TGTGCCAGCAGCTTAGAGGGCGGAAGGAACACTGAAGCTTTCTTT,CASSLEGGRNTEAFF
-,TRBV5-4,TRBJ2-7,TRBD2,TGTGCCAGCAGCTTCTCACGGGAGGATCCCTACGAGCAGTACTTC,CASSFSREDPYEQYF
once,TRBV4-1,TRBJ2-7,TRBD1,TGCGCCAGCAGCCAAGGGCAGGGGGCTTACGAGCAGTACTTC,CASSQGQGAYEQYF
few,TRBV28,TRBJ2-7,TRBD2,TGTGCCAGCAGTTTATTGGGGGGGGACCTCTACGAGCAGTACTTC,CASSLLGGDLYEQYF
-,TRBV15,TRBJ1-1,TRBD1,TGTGCCACCAGCCTTCGGACAGGGGGAATCACTGAAGCTTTCTTT,CATSLRTGGITEAFF
-,TRBV21-1,TRBJ2-3,-,TGTGCCAGCAGCAAGAGCGGGAGGGGGGTAGATACGCAGTATTTT,CASSKSGRGVDTQYF
-,TRBV19,TRBJ2-7,-,TGTGCCAGTAGTATCTTGTGGGGGAACTCCTACGAGCAGTACTTC,CASSILWGNSYEQYF
-,TRBV6-6,TRBJ2-1,TRBD2,TGTGCCAGCACCCTGGGGGGGAGTCCCAACAATGAGCAGTTCTTC,CASTLGGSPNNEQFF
-,TRBV2,TRBJ1-1,TRBD1,TGTGCCAGCAGTGACAGGGGGACGACTGAAGCTTTCTTT,CASSDRGTTEAFF
-,TRBV4-1,TRBJ2-7,TRBD1,TGCGCCAGCAGGCCCGGGGGACAGGGCGACGAGCAGTACTTC,CASRPGGQGDEQYF
-,TRBV19,TRBJ1-5,-,TGTGCCAGTAGTTGGGCAGACTATAGCAATCAGCCCCAGCATTTT,CASSWADYSNQPQHF
few,TRBV27,TRBJ1-6,-,TGTGCCAGCAGCCCTATCAATTCACCCCTCCACTTT,CASSPINSPLHF
-,TRBV10-2,TRBJ2-7,TRBD2,TGCGCCAGCGTCCCCCTCAGCGGGAGGGGCGAGCAGTACTTC,CASVPLSGRGEQYF
once,TRBV19,TRBJ2-5,-,TGTGCCAGTAGTATCGCGGTAGGAGAGACCCAGTACTTC,CASSIAVGETQYF
-,TRBV7-9,TRBJ1-2,-,TGTGCCAGCAGGTCGGGAGTTCCCTCTAACTATGGCTACACCTTC,CASRSGVPSNYGYTF
-,TRBV12-5,TRBJ2-1,TRBD1,TGTGCTAGTGGTTTAGACCGGACAGGGTACAATGAGCAGTTCTTC,CASGLDRTGYNEQFF
-,TRBV11-2,TRBJ1-4,TRBD1,TGTGCCAGCAGCCTGACAGGGGGATCTAATGAAAAACTGTTTTTT,CASSLTGGSNEKLFF
-,TRBV28,TRBJ1-6,-,TGTGCCAGCAGACAACTTAGCCCAGGGGAGCATAATTCACCCCTCCACTTT,CASRQLSPGEHNSPLHF
once,TRBV5-6,TRBJ1-2,-,TGTGCCAGCAGCTTCGGAGGTAACTATGGCTACACCTTC,CASSFGGNYGYTF
-,TRBV19,TRBJ2-2,-,TGTGCCAGTAGTATTATGGGGAACACCGGGGAGCTGTTTTTT,CASSIMGNTGELFF
-,TRBV6-1,TRBJ1-1,TRBD1,TGTGCCAGCAGTGATTACGACAGGGGGCGGGAAACTGAAGCTTTCTTT,CASSDYDRGRETEAFF
-,TRBV10-2,TRBJ1-1,-,TGCGCCAGCAGTGAGTCGTTGGGCATGAACACTGAAGCTTTCTTT,CASSESLGMNTEAFF
-,TRBV5-6,TRBJ1-2,TRBD1,TGTGCCAGCAGCTTTGGCGGGCAGGGGGCGACTCCAATCTATGGCTACACCTTC,CASSFGGQGATPIYGYTF
-,TRBV28,TRBJ2-7,TRBD1,TGTGCCAGCAGACCAGGGACAGGGTCTCGGGAGCAGTACTTC,CASRPGTGSREQYF